This entry is about one T cell receptor (beta chain). In the original processing: Counts of nucleated cells, estimated from reference gene primer amplification, were obtained. TCRdb's table, derived via immunoSEQ multiplex PCR, lists solely in-frame clones and lacks some. D and trimming were read from the DNA, whereas the V and J calls and clone size are those reported in that table. The top ten clones hold about 9.3% of a sample with 100,000 to 150,000 clones, around 88% of them seen once. The entry originates in a study of blood T cell repertoires in COVID-19. Across the whole study: Sample material is recorded as cDNA or gDNA derived from T cells, B-cell-depleted T cells, or PBMCs.

This receptor was identified in a man aged 45-65 years with acute or convalescent COVID-19. Specimen: peripheral blood.

CDR3 nucleotides: TGTGCCGGGAACAGGGCAACTGAAGCTTTCTTT. It translates to CAGNRATEAFF. The V call is TRBV30, the J call TRBJ1-1; possible D gene TRBD1, 6 bases. The CDR3 totals 11 residues. Trimming took off 8 bases at V and 5 bases at J, with 12 bases between the two ends. Germline V CDR1 and CDR2: GTSNPN, SVGIG (reference sequence).